The 10 T cell receptor beta chains in this list originate from one sample, sequenced in a study of vaccination effects on CD4 cells after COVID-19. In the ViraFEST assay, antigen-specific CD4+ clonotypes were identified by expansion after peptide-pool stimulation. With approximately 9 days of culture completed, CD4+ T cells were isolated. This person caught SARS-CoV-2 sometime from March to December 2020, and PCR testing confirmed the infection. Vaccination of participants consisted of two doses of either the BNT162b2 or mRNA-1273 vaccine. Their antigens are not known. Using immunoSEQ multiplex PCR, the repertoire was profiled, and TCRdb retains in-frame clones only, with some absent. There are 14,000 or so clones in the sample; around 82% occur only once, and around a sixth lies in the top ten. The sequencing here drew on CD4+ T cells from PBMCs cultured with SARS-CoV-2 spike peptides, taken after COVID-19 vaccination. Receptors originate from a human donor who had a prior SARS-CoV-2 infection.

This clone has only one observation. V is TRBV5-1 and J is TRBJ2-5, with no clear D. Germline V CDR1 and CDR2: SGHRS, YFSETQ. Trimming pared 0 bases from V and 0 bases from J, leaving 18 bases between. The CDR3 sequence is 18 residues long. The CDR3 DNA sequence: TGCGCCAGCAGCTTGGAAATCACGGGCGGCTTAAACCAAGAGACCCAGTACTTC. Residues: CASSLEITGGLNQETQYF.

This chain joins TRBV5-6 and TRBJ2-5; D remains ambiguous. The length of the CDR3 is 13 residues. Trimming took 0 bases from V and 6 from J, leaving 9 bases between them. CDR1 is SGHDT, CDR2 YYEEEE, per germline. CDR3 DNA: TGTGCCAGCAGCTTGGGGGAAGGGAAGACCCAGTACTTC. It codes for CASSLGEGKTQYF.

This chain connects TRBV6-5 to TRBJ1-5; D is possibly TRBD1 (6 bases). CDR1 is MNHEY, CDR2 SVGAGI, per germline. The CDR3 sequence is 13 residues long. The V and J ends lost 1 base and 7 bases respectively, with 8 bases between them. The chain's CDR3 is CASSYLTGQPQHF. The CDR3 DNA reads as TGTGCCAGCAGTTACTTAACAGGGCAGCCCCAGCATTTT.

The count of this clone is one. The V gene is TRBV7-2, the J gene TRBJ1-5, with D possibly being TRBD1 (5 bases). V lost 5 bases and J lost 3, with 17 bases in between. Per germline, CDR1 SGHTA and CDR2 FQGNSA. There are 16 residues in the CDR3. The CDR3 nucleotides read TGTGCCAGCAGCCGGGTGGGGGGGGATGTCAATCAGCCCCAGCATTTT. It codes for CASSRVGGDVNQPQHF.

The genes are TRBV6-5 and TRBJ2-3; D might be TRBD2 (5 bases). Germline V gene data show CDR1 as MNHEY and CDR2 as SVGAGI. Between the trimmed V and J ends, which lost 2 bases and 4 bases, there was a span of 13 bases. The CDR3 contains 15 residues. CDR3 coding DNA: TGTGCCAGCAGTTACGATAACGGGGTCTCAGATACGCAGTATTTT. This translates into CASSYDNGVSDTQYF.

This clone was detected a few times. V usage is TRBV2 and J usage is TRBJ1-1; perhaps TRBD1 as D (5 bases). The CDR3 runs 13 residues. Germline CDR1 is SNHLY and CDR2 is FYNNEI. The V end was cut by 4 bases, the J end by 1 base, with 7 bases between. Here the CDR3 reads CASSVQGNTEAFF. Here the CDR3 DNA reads TGTGCCAGCAGTGTCCAGGGGAACACTGAAGCTTTCTTT.

This chain uses TRBV4-1 with TRBJ1-5, with D maybe TRBD1 (6 bases). The CDR3 has 17 amino acids. Germline V gene data show CDR1 as MGHRA and CDR2 as YSYEKL. V lost 3 bases and J lost 3, with 18 bases in between. CDR3 bases: TGCGCCAGCAGCCACCCTAAGACAGGATCTTACAATCAGCCCCAGCATTTT. It is translated as CASSHPKTGSYNQPQHF.

V usage is TRBV6-5 and J usage is TRBJ1-2; no clear D. Deletions cut 4 bases from V and 3 bases from J, with 9 bases between. This CDR3 spans 13 amino acids. Germline CDR1 and CDR2: MNHEY and SVGAGI. CDR3 DNA: TGTGCCAGCAGTTCCGGTGAACACTATGGCTACACCTTC. Its translation: CASSSGEHYGYTF.

The V call is TRBV3-1 (or the pseudogene TRBV3-2), the J call TRBJ2-3, with 12 bases lining up with TRBD2. Trimming cost V 4 bases and J 6 bases; bases outside gene matches: 2. Per germline, CDR1 LGHDT and CDR2 YNNKEL (reference sequence). This CDR3 spans 14 amino acids. The chain's CDR3 is CASSPSGGADTQYF. CDR3 nucleotides: TGTGCCAGCAGCCCTAGCGGGGGGGCCGATACGCAGTATTTT.

This chain connects TRBV20-1 to TRBJ2-3; 8 positions match TRBD2. Germline V gene sequence: CDR1 DFQATT, CDR2 SNEGSKA (reference sequence). V was clipped by 3 bases and J by 4 bases; unmatched bases: 6. CDR3 length equals 14 residues. CDR3 sequence: CSASPLTSADTQYF. CDR3 nucleotide sequence: TGCAGTGCTAGTCCCTTGACTAGCGCAGATACGCAGTATTTT.